These 25 T cell receptor beta chains came from one sample sequenced in a study of blood T cells in healthy people across ages. With a J-beta primer mix and a sample-barcoded 5' primer, a second PCR ran about 7 to 12 cycles. A single record per CDR3 protein comes from TCRdb applying MiXCR to the 5' RACE reads. This table has 1.5 million to 2 million distinct CDR3 sequences, 40% to 55% appearing once. The specimen was blood. Every receptor here comes from a woman in her thirties or forties in good health.

The chain has TRBV2 and TRBJ2-7, with a weak D call TRBD1 (7 bases). This CDR3 contains 18 residues. Trimming took 9 bases from V and 0 from J, leaving 27 bases between them. Looked up from germline, CDR1 is SNHLY and CDR2 is FYNNEI. The CDR3 nucleotides read TGTGCCAGTCACCTATATTCCTCGGGGGACAGAGTCTCCTACGAGCAGTACTTC. Its protein is CASHLYSSGDRVSYEQYF.

This clonotype has more than one count but fewer than ten. The V gene is TRBV7-3, the J gene TRBJ2-6; 11 bases agree with TRBD2. This CDR3 region has 13 residues. J lost 9 bases, V lost 8 bases, and 3 bases had no gene match. Germline CDR1 and CDR2: SGHTA and FQGTGA. The CDR3 loop reads CASGTSGFNVLTF. As DNA, the CDR3 is TGTGCCAGCGGGACTAGCGGCTTCAACGTCCTGACTTTC.

The chain carries TRBV20-1 and TRBJ2-5, with 9 bases matching TRBD2. This CDR3 contains 15 residues. Germline V gene data show CDR1 as DFQATT and CDR2 as SNEGSKA (reference sequence). The V and J ends lost 7 bases and 7 bases, in that order; junction bases with no gene match: 16. The CDR3 region is CSGISGGKRRGTQYF. As DNA, the CDR3 is TGCAGTGGAATTAGCGGGGGCAAACGCCGGGGGACCCAGTACTTC.

This rearrangement joins TRBV10-3 to TRBJ2-1, with 8 bases matching TRBD1. The CDR3 is 15 amino acids. CDR1 and CDR2 (germline): ENHRY, SYGVKD. The V and J ends lost 3 bases and 2 bases, in that order; junction bases with no gene match: 3. This chain's CDR3 is CAISDGQGPYNEQFF. CDR3 coding DNA: TGTGCCATCAGTGACGGACAGGGTCCCTACAATGAGCAGTTCTTC.

Comments on this clonotype: The junction departs from the called germline gene at one end, perhaps through a read error. The chain combines TRBV15 with TRBJ2-3, with unresolved D. This CDR3 comprises 11 residues. Looked up from germline, CDR1 is LNHNV and CDR2 is YYDKDF (reference sequence). The CDR3 spells CATGREYTQYF. In DNA, the CDR3 is TGTGCCACCGGCAGAGAATACACGCAGTATTTT.

Notes on this clonotype: Germline is not matched at one junction end, which may reflect a read error. This chain uses TRBV7-2 with TRBJ2-1, with D perhaps given as TRBD1 or TRBD2 (5 bases each). This CDR3 has 13 residues. From germline, CDR1 is SGHTA and CDR2 FQGNSA. In DNA form, the CDR3 reads TGTGCCAGCAGCCAGGGACCTAACAATAAGCAGTTCTTC. Protein sequence: CASSQGPNNKQFF.

The chain links TRBV9 to TRBJ2-1; D is uncertain. Judging by the DNA end, TRBJ2-7 fits better; the J call may be wrong. Per germline, CDR1 SGDLS and CDR2 YYNGEE. The CDR3 runs to 15 residues. The CDR3 loop reads CASSVEPSSYNEQYF. CDR3 DNA sequence: TGTGCCAGCAGCGTAGAACCGAGCTCCTACAATGAGCAGTACTTC.

This clonotype has just a few counts. The gene calls are TRBV6-2 or TRBV6-3 and TRBJ2-1, with unresolved D. The CDR3 runs to 11 residues. Trimming took off 0 bases at V and 11 bases at J, with 5 bases between the two ends. CDR1 MNHEY and CDR2 SVGEGT come from the germline V gene. This chain's CDR3 is CASSYSQKQFF. The CDR3 DNA follows: TGTGCCAGCAGTTACTCACAGAAGCAGTTCTTC.

The chain is built from TRBV6-5 and TRBJ1-4; D possibly corresponds to TRBD1 (5 bases). The germline V and J ends were trimmed by 2 bases and 1 base, with 14 bases remaining between them. Germline V gives CDR1 MNHEY, CDR2 SVGAGI. CDR3 length equals 17 residues. The CDR3 region is CASSYRGAGGTNEKLFF. For the CDR3, the DNA is TGTGCCAGCAGTTACCGCGGGGCCGGGGGAACTAATGAAAAACTGTTTTTT.

This clonotype showed up many times. This CDR3 is CASSTGNRGNIQYF. The CDR3 nucleotides read TGTGCCAGCAGCACGGGGAACCGTGGAAACATTCAGTACTTC. The V gene is TRBV6-2 or TRBV6-3, the J gene TRBJ2-4; perhaps TRBD2 as D (5 bases). Germline V gives CDR1 MNHEY, CDR2 SVGEGT. The CDR3 spans 14 residues. Trimming stripped 6 bases from V and 6 bases from J, with 15 bases between.

This clonotype came up a few times. The rearrangement joins TRBV6-5 to TRBJ1-2; 8 bases map to TRBD1. The CDR3 covers 13 residues. J was trimmed by 8 bases and V by 5 bases; bases with no gene match: 7. Germline assignment: CDR1 MNHEY and CDR2 SVGAGI. CDR3 DNA sequence: TGTGCCAGCAGTGCCGACAGGGGATTCGGCTACACCTTC. Translating it yields CASSADRGFGYTF.

This clonotype has only a few counts. The genes are TRBV20-1 and TRBJ2-5; 7 nucleotides align to TRBD1. Germline values: CDR1 DFQATT, CDR2 SNEGSKA (reference sequence). The CDR3 contains 13 residues. V gave up 6 bases and J gave up 4 bases; unmatched junction bases: 8. As DNA, the CDR3 is TGCAGTGCCCCGAAACAGGGGCGAGAGACCCAGTACTTC. This translates into CSAPKQGRETQYF.

The CDR3 DNA reads as TGTGCCAGCAGTGGCCGGACAGGGGGCAATCAGCCCCAGCATTTT. This sequence encodes CASSGRTGGNQPQHF. The gene calls are TRBV25-1 and TRBJ1-5; 9 bases align to TRBD1. The germline V gene encodes CDR1 MGHDK and CDR2 SYGVNS. The CDR3 runs 15 residues. With 4 bases clipped from V and 2 bases from J, the junction kept 3 bases outside the gene matches.

V gene TRBV6-4 combines with J gene TRBJ1-2; 9 bases line up with TRBD1. Per the germline V gene, CDR1 is MRHNA and CDR2 is SNTAGT. The V and J ends lost 8 bases and 2 bases, in that order; junction bases with no gene match: 9. The CDR3 covers 15 residues. The CDR3 protein is CASRPLTGGNYGYTF. CDR3 DNA: TGTGCCAGCCGACCCCTTACAGGGGGCAACTATGGCTACACCTTC.

A few counts support this clonotype. The chain employs TRBV7-2 and TRBJ1-2; D call uncertain. V shed 5 bases and J shed 3 bases, with 13 bases lying between them. Germline CDR1 reads SGHTA; CDR2 reads FQGNSA. The CDR3 length is 14 residues. CDR3 nucleotide sequence: TGTGCCAGCAGCCGACGGACGGAATACTATGGCTACACCTTC. This gives the protein CASSRRTEYYGYTF.

V is TRBV20-1 and J is TRBJ2-1; 8 bases map to TRBD2. The CDR3 extends over 14 amino acids. V shed 2 bases, J shed 9 bases, and the junction held 9 bases outside the gene matches. Germline-derived CDR1 and CDR2 are DFQATT and SNEGSKA (reference sequence). CDR3 region: CSARRGGGLSEQFF. The CDR3 nucleotides read TGCAGTGCTAGAAGGGGCGGGGGGCTTAGTGAGCAGTTCTTC.

The rearrangement uses TRBV28 and TRBJ1-2; 7 bases line up with TRBD1. The CDR3 length is 15 residues. Per the germline V gene, CDR1 is MDHEN and CDR2 is SYDVKM. The ends lost 4 bases at V and 4 bases at J; junction bases unmatched: 9. CDR3 sequence (DNA): TGTGCCAGCAGTTCGCCGTCCGGGACAGCCTATGGCTACACCTTC. Translation gives CASSSPSGTAYGYTF.

The V gene is TRBV12-3 or TRBV12-4, the J gene TRBJ1-6; 10 positions agree with TRBD1. This CDR3 region has 16 residues. After removal of 6 bases from V and 7 bases from J, the junction contained 9 bases not matched to a gene. CDR3 DNA: TGTGCCAGCAGCCGTGGACAGGGGGTTTGGAATTCACCCCTCCACTTT. Protein sequence: CASSRGQGVWNSPLHF.

The V call is TRBV20-1, the J call TRBJ2-4; perhaps TRBD1 as D (7 bases). CDR1 and CDR2 from the germline V gene are DFQATT and SNEGSKA (reference sequence). The CDR3 sequence is 18 residues long. Trimming took 1 base from V and 0 from J, leaving 19 bases between them. The CDR3 DNA reads TGCAGTGCTAGAGTGGAGGGGGCGACGGTTTTAGCCAAAAACATTCAGTACTTC. Translation gives CSARVEGATVLAKNIQYF.

The chain couples TRBV10-3 to TRBJ2-2; TRBD2 is a possible D gene (6 bases). This CDR3 is built from 15 residues. Germline values: CDR1 ENHRY, CDR2 SYGVKD. V lost 7 bases and J lost 5, with 17 bases in between. CDR3 DNA: TGTGCCATCACAGATAGCGGAGAGGGGACCGGGGAGCTGTTTTTT. It translates to CAITDSGEGTGELFF.

This chain connects TRBV2 to TRBJ1-1, with D unresolved. Trimming removed 10 bases from V and 0 bases from J, with 18 bases in between. Germline V gene data show CDR1 as SNHLY and CDR2 as FYNNEI. This CDR3 spans 15 amino acids. The chain's CDR3 is CATYLERSLNTEAFF. For the CDR3, the DNA is TGTGCCACCTACCTTGAACGGAGTTTGAACACTGAAGCTTTCTTT.

The chain recombines TRBV25-1 with TRBJ1-1; no clear D gene. Germline V gene sequence: CDR1 MGHDK, CDR2 SYGVNS. This CDR3 contains 12 residues. V gave up 2 bases and J gave up 10 bases, with 11 bases separating them. CDR3 coding DNA: TGTGCCAGCAGTGAAGTTGTGGGGAGAGCTTTCTTT. Its translation is CASSEVVGRAFF. The variable domain in full, with the rest retrieved from reference TRBV25-1 and TRBJ1-1, is EADIYQTPRYLVIGTGKKITLECSQTMGHDKMYWYQQDPGMELHLIHYSYGVNSTEKGDLSSESTVSRIRTEHFPLTLESARPSHTSQYLCASSEVVGRAFFGQGTRLTVV.

Only a few counts were recorded for this clonotype. The chain is built from TRBV7-8 and TRBJ2-1; D unresolved. The V and J ends lost 3 bases and 8 bases respectively, with 14 bases between them. The germline V gene encodes CDR1 SGHVS and CDR2 FQNEAQ. CDR3 length: 14 amino acids. The CDR3 loop reads CASSLLNQVDEQFF. The CDR3 DNA sequence: TGTGCCAGCAGCTTGCTTAATCAGGTTGATGAGCAGTTCTTC.

The J gene is TRBJ1-4, the V gene TRBV20-1; D is undetermined. Trimming took off 3 bases at V and 8 bases at J, with 10 bases between the two ends. The germline CDR1 and CDR2 sequences are DFQATT and SNEGSKA (reference sequence). This CDR3 region has 12 residues. The chain's CDR3 is CSASGSLEKLFF. CDR3 nucleotides: TGCAGTGCTAGTGGCTCGTTGGAAAAACTGTTTTTT.

A note on this clonotype: An end of the junction differs from the germline gene, which may be a read error. This chain connects TRBV4-2 to TRBJ1-2; 12 bases match TRBD1. The V gene's germline CDR1 is LGHNA and CDR2 YNFKEQ. The CDR3 totals 15 residues. CDR3 DNA sequence: TGTGCCAGCAGCCAAGTAGGGACAGGGGGCTATAGCTACACCTTC. This gives the protein CASSQVGTGGYSYTF.